The sequence of this T cell receptor beta chain was determined in a study of blood T cells in healthy people across ages. General observations from the study: Getting older went along with TCR beta diversity per million T cells dropping roughly linearly. Reliance upon unsorted PBMCs precluded definitive naive versus antigen-experienced comparison.

The J segment lost 1 base and the V segment lost 3 bases, leaving 6 bases of the junction unmatched. The CDR3 runs to 16 residues. Germline V gene data show CDR1 as SGDLS and CDR2 as YYNGEE. About this clonotype itself: Its antigen is unidentified.

Russia was home to the donors, healthy Caucasian individuals aged 6 to 90. Every sample gave at least 6 micrograms of total RNA when it was extracted. Together with a sample-barcoded 5' primer, a J-beta primer mix was included in a second PCR lasting roughly 6 to 12 cycles. TCRdb called the 5' RACE reads again in MiXCR, with one record for every CDR3 protein. Of 1.2 million to 1.5 million distinct CDR3 sequences in the sample, approximately 40% were seen once. This TCR was sampled from a woman between 18 and 29 years old in good health. This chain links TRBV9 with TRBJ2-1, with 8 bases matching TRBD2. Sequencing was carried out using blood. Here the CDR3 reads CASSGERGRSYNEQFF. The CDR3 DNA is TGTGCCAGCAGCGGGGAGCGGGGGAGATCCTACAATGAGCAGTTCTTC.